The 19 T cell receptor beta chains given below trace back to one sample, sequenced in a study of blood T cell repertoires in COVID-19. Method: immunoSEQ multiplex PCR; TCRdb's copy keeps in-frame clones and lacks some. Of a few hundred thousand clones listed, roughly 83% are singletons. The sequencing input was PBMCs or T cells enriched from blood (not recorded which). These receptor sequences come from a woman between 40 and 55 years old with acute COVID-19.

This clone has just a few counts. The J gene is TRBJ2-7, the V gene TRBV7-9; tentatively, D is TRBD2 (6 bases). The CDR3 is 14 residues long. Germline V gene sequence: CDR1 SEHNR, CDR2 FQNEAQ (reference sequence). Trimming took 4 bases from V and 5 from J, leaving 15 bases between them. This CDR3 reads CASSSGLLGHEQYF. The CDR3 DNA is TGTGCCAGCAGCTCGGGACTCCTGGGCCACGAGCAGTACTTC.

The genes are TRBV7-9 and TRBJ1-3; unclear D gene. The CDR3 length is 14 residues. Germline-derived CDR1 and CDR2 are SEHNR and FQNEAQ (reference sequence). V lost 3 bases to trimming and J lost 4 bases, with 10 bases between them. The CDR3 protein is CASSFAGWGNTIYF. The CDR3 DNA sequence: TGTGCCAGCAGCTTCGCGGGTTGGGGAAACACCATATATTTT.

The J gene is TRBJ2-7, the V gene TRBV28, with TRBD1 as a possible D gene (6 bases). The CDR3 is 17 amino acids. Trimming left V 4 bases short and J 2 bases short, with 21 bases between. Germline CDR1 reads MDHEN; CDR2 reads SYDVKM. The DNA of the CDR3 is TGTGCCAGCAGTTCCGGACAGATCCACACCCTGACCTACGAGCAGTACTTC. Its translation: CASSSGQIHTLTYEQYF.

The genes are TRBV28 and TRBJ1-6; 7 positions match TRBD1. CDR3 size: 15 residues. Unmatched junction bases numbered 4, after V lost 2 bases and J lost 6 bases. CDR1 and CDR2 (germline): MDHEN, SYDVKM. CDR3 protein: CASSLTTGSNSPLHF. The CDR3 bases are TGTGCCAGCAGTTTAACGACAGGGAGTAATTCACCCCTCCACTTT.

The V call is TRBV6-5, the J call TRBJ2-1; 8 positions agree with TRBD1. The V segment lost 2 bases and the J segment 0 bases; nucleotides outside the gene matches: 3. The germline gives CDR1 MNHEY, CDR2 SVGAGI. This CDR3 comprises 16 residues. CDR3 coding DNA: TGTGCCAGCAGTTACCTGACAGGGGCCTCCTACAATGAGCAGTTCTTC. Its translation is CASSYLTGASYNEQFF.

A single count supports this clone. The chain employs TRBV18 and TRBJ1-5; the D gene is possibly TRBD1 (5 bases). Per germline, CDR1 KGHSH and CDR2 LQKENI. V gave up 2 bases and J gave up 5 bases, with 7 bases separating them. The CDR3 is 13 residues long. CDR3 residues: CASSPTGDQPQHF. The CDR3, as DNA: TGTGCCAGCTCACCAACGGGGGATCAGCCCCAGCATTTT.

The chain employs TRBV11-2 and TRBJ2-7, with no clear D. The length of the CDR3 is 17 residues. Germline loops: CDR1 SGHAT, CDR2 FQNNGV. Trimming took 5 bases from V and 4 from J, leaving 24 bases between them. The CDR3: CASSPRWANTYLYEQYF. CDR3 nucleotide sequence: TGTGCCAGCAGCCCCCGGTGGGCCAATACATACCTATACGAGCAGTACTTC. Combining the CDR3 with reference TRBV11-2 and TRBJ2-7 gives the whole variable domain EAGVAQSPRYKIIEKRQSVAFWCNPISGHATLYWYQQILGQGPKLLIQFQNNGVVDDSQLPKDRFSAERLKGVDSTLKIQPAKLEDSAVYLCASSPRWANTYLYEQYFGPGTRLTVT.

J is TRBJ1-2 and V is TRBV5-6, with D tentatively TRBD1 (6 bases). The V and J ends lost 1 base and 4 bases respectively, with 17 bases between them. The germline V gene has CDR1 SGHDT and CDR2 YYEEEE. The CDR3 is made up of 16 amino acids. The CDR3, as DNA: TGTGCCAGCAGCTTGTTCTATGACAGGACGAGCTATGGCTACACCTTC. Its translation: CASSLFYDRTSYGYTF.

To note about this clone: A clone one base away is much larger, so this may be a read error. The chain couples TRBV6-2 or TRBV6-3 to TRBJ2-7; D is possibly TRBD1 (6 bases). CDR1 is MNHEY, CDR2 SVGEGT, per germline. The V gene lost 5 bases and the J gene lost 3 bases, with 8 bases spanning the gap. CDR3 length: 12 residues. CDR3 DNA: TGTGCCAGCAGTATACAGGGCTACGAGCAGTACTTC. Translating gives CASSIQGYEQYF.

The V call is TRBV24-1, the J call TRBJ2-1; a possible D gene is TRBD2 (6 bases). Germline CDR1 reads KGHDR; CDR2 reads SFDVKD. The CDR3 has 12 residues. Trimming cost V 4 bases and J 13 bases, with 13 bases left between them. For the CDR3, the DNA is TGTGCCACCAGTGACTCCCGGGAGTCCCAGTTCTTC. Protein: CATSDSRESQFF.

The chain has TRBV5-1 and TRBJ2-1; 9 nucleotides agree with TRBD1. In germline, CDR1 is SGHRS, CDR2 YFSETQ. The CDR3 is made up of 14 amino acids. J gave up 7 bases and V 3 bases, and 5 bases lay outside the gene matches. In nucleotides, the CDR3 is TGCGCCAGCAGCTGGGGACAGGGTATAAATGAGCAGTTCTTC. Translation gives CASSWGQGINEQFF.

The chain links TRBV6-5 to TRBJ2-2; 7 bases map to TRBD1. There are 14 residues in the CDR3. Germline values: CDR1 MNHEY, CDR2 SVGAGI. The V gene end was trimmed by 8 bases and the J gene end by 4 bases; junction bases not matched to a gene: 7. The CDR3 nucleotides are TGTGCCAGCCAGGACTCAGGGGGCACCGGGGAGCTGTTTTTT. Protein: CASQDSGGTGELFF.

This clone came up once. The rearrangement uses TRBV28 and TRBJ1-5, with a weak D call TRBD1 (5 bases). Germline loops: CDR1 MDHEN, CDR2 SYDVKM. CDR3 length: 15 residues. Trimming took off 8 bases at V and 0 bases at J, with 14 bases between the two ends. The CDR3 sequence: CASLPGHYSNQPQHF. As DNA, the CDR3 is TGTGCCAGCTTACCAGGGCACTATAGCAATCAGCCCCAGCATTTT.

The V call is TRBV13, the J call TRBJ1-2, with D possibly being TRBD1 (6 bases). V was trimmed by 8 bases and J by 8 bases, leaving 12 bases between them. This CDR3 is 11 amino acids long. Germline V gives CDR1 PRHDT, CDR2 FYEKMQ (reference sequence). The CDR3 region has the DNA TGTGCCAGCGCCAGGGGATTCGGCTACACCTTC. Translation: CASARGFGYTF.

The chain links TRBV27 to TRBJ1-2; TRBD1 is a possible D gene (5 bases). Looked up from germline, CDR1 is MNHEY and CDR2 is SMNVEV (reference sequence). Trimming removed 8 bases from V and 5 bases from J, with 9 bases in between. The CDR3 sequence is 11 residues long. CDR3 DNA: TGTGCCAGCGGAGCAGGGTATGGCTACACCTTC. It is translated as CASGAGYGYTF.

The rearrangement links TRBV9 to TRBJ2-2, with 8 bases identical to TRBD2. This CDR3 contains 16 residues. With V trimmed by 3 bases and J by 4 bases, 8 bases remained unmatched. Germline-derived CDR1 and CDR2 are SGDLS and YYNGEE. CDR3 sequence (DNA): TGTGCCAGCAGCGGGGGGCTAGCGGGCGTCACCGGGGAGCTGTTTTTT. Translation: CASSGGLAGVTGELFF.

The chain carries TRBV14 and TRBJ1-2, with D unresolved. V was cut by 2 bases and J by 3 bases, with 4 bases left in between. Germline assignment: CDR1 SGHDN and CDR2 FVKESK. CDR3 length equals 12 residues. The CDR3 DNA is TGTGCCAGCAGCCAACAGGACTATGGCTACACCTTC. It specifies CASSQQDYGYTF.

This clone was counted ten times or more. The V call is TRBV11-2, the J call TRBJ1-2, with 7 bases aligning to TRBD1. Trimming took 5 bases from V and 4 from J; bases not matched to a gene: 7. This CDR3 region has 14 residues. In germline, CDR1 is SGHAT, CDR2 FQNNGV. In DNA form, the CDR3 reads TGTGCCAGCAGCCCCAAGGGGGCGGTCTATGGCTACACCTTC. Translating gives CASSPKGAVYGYTF. Supplemented by reference TRBV11-2 and TRBJ1-2, the full variable domain reads EAGVAQSPRYKIIEKRQSVAFWCNPISGHATLYWYQQILGQGPKLLIQFQNNGVVDDSQLPKDRFSAERLKGVDSTLKIQPAKLEDSAVYLCASSPKGAVYGYTFGSGTRLTVV.

The count of this clone is one. This sequence joins TRBV4-2 and TRBJ2-1, with 8 bases fitting TRBD2. CDR3 length equals 14 residues. Unmatched junction bases numbered 5, after V lost 4 bases and J lost 6 bases. CDR1 and CDR2 (germline): LGHNA, YNFKEQ. CDR3 loop: CASSPGLEANEQFF. The DNA for the CDR3 is TGTGCCAGCAGCCCGGGACTAGAAGCCAATGAGCAGTTCTTC.